The rows below give T cell receptor beta chains drawn from one sample of a study of tumour-infiltrating T cells in Burkitt lymphoma. Assay used: immunoSEQ multiplex PCR; TCRdb lists only in-frame clones, some missing. The sample lists approximately 46,000 clones, around 29% occurring once. Material for sequencing was tumor tissue. Receptors originate from a human donor with Burkitt lymphoma. Each CDR3 is given with its conserved first and last residue. A D gene is named only where the DNA matches it firmly. Clone size is stated in some rows and not others, as once, few, many or a class when expanded.

>-|TRBV5-4|-|TRBJ2-5
CASSRTREYQETQYF
TGTGCCAGCAGCCGGACACGAGAGTACCAAGAGACCCAGTACTTC
>TRBD1|TRBV5-4|-|TRBJ1-2
CASSGGTTGNYGYTF
TGTGCCAGCAGCGGAGGAACGACAGGGAACTATGGCTACACCTTC
>-|TRBV18|few|TRBJ1-6
CASSLGHGSPLHF
TGTGCCAGCTCACTAGGTCACGGATCACCCCTCCACTTT
>-|TRBV5-1|once|TRBJ2-7
CASSKSGTYEQYF
TGCGCCAGCAGTAAGTCAGGGACCTACGAGCAGTACTTC
>-|TRBV5-1|-|TRBJ1-3
CASSLAGYGNTIYF
TGCGCCAGCAGCTTGGCAGGCTACGGAAACACCATATATTTT
>TRBD1|TRBV28|-|TRBJ1-3
CASSRQGSEYTRYF
TGTGCCAGCAGTCGACAGGGTTCGGAGTACACCAGATATTTT
>TRBD2|TRBV5-1|few|TRBJ2-7
CASSFGPSGGYEQYF
TGCGCCAGCAGCTTCGGGCCTAGCGGGGGCTACGAGCAGTACTTC
>-|TRBV7-8|few|TRBJ2-3
CASSLASVGGRDTQYF
TGTGCCAGCAGCTTAGCTTCGGTTGGGGGACGGGATACGCAGTATTTT
>-|TRBV5-6|-|TRBJ2-5
CASNSGGPAETQYF
TGTGCCAGCAACTCGGGCGGTCCGGCGGAGACCCAGTACTTC
>-|TRBV19|-|TRBJ1-5
CASSIEGQQPQHF
TGTGCCAGTAGTATAGAGGGGCAACAGCCCCAGCATTTT
>-|TRBV6-5|-|TRBJ2-2
CASRDRSNTGELFF
TGTGCCAGCAGGGACCGATCGAACACCGGGGAGCTGTTTTTT